This T cell receptor beta chain derives from a study of Graves' ophthalmopathy and Graves' hyperthyroidism. Regarding this clonotype: As yet, its antigen is unknown.

The study, taken as a whole, reports: Ophthalmopathy versus stable hyperthyroidism: 13-signature model gave less than 90% sensitivity, around 81% specificity.

RNA transcripts were the source from which TCR beta CDR3 regions were amplified. The first-round RT-PCR employed HTBI primers together with the Qiagen OneStep RT-PCR kit. A multiplex PCR was then performed as the second round. MiXCR, applied by TCRdb to the multiplex PCR reads, yields one record per CDR3 protein. The sample shows 560,000 or so distinct CDR3 sequences, under 45% of them seen only once. Germline lookup yields CDR1 KGHDR and CDR2 SFDVKD. The CDR3 is 12 amino acids. V dropped 7 bases and J dropped 7 bases, with 13 bases sitting between them. The origin of this receptor is an adult man with Graves' hyperthyroidism. The source material was peripheral blood or thyroid tissue (not recorded which). This chain joins TRBV24-1 and TRBJ2-7, with D maybe TRBD1 (5 bases). The CDR3 bases are TGTGCCACCAGGTCCAGGGCCCATGAGCAGTACTTC. This codes for CATRSRAHEQYF.